The TCR beta chain under discussion was sequenced for a study of blood T cell repertoires in COVID-19. Germline V gene sequence: CDR1 MNHEY, CDR2 SMNVEV (reference sequence). This CDR3 region has 16 residues. The ends were cut back, 4 bases at V and 2 bases at J, with 16 bases in the middle. The method was immunoSEQ multiplex PCR; TCRdb's version includes in-frame clones alone and lacks a portion of them. Altogether 330,000 or so clones are present, over 80% being singletons, with the ten largest covering approximately 10%. The genes are TRBV27 and TRBJ2-3, with D maybe TRBD2 (6 bases). The clonotype comes from a young man with COVID-19, enrolled during active disease. Sequencing used peripheral blood. The CDR3 nucleotides read TGTGCCAGCAGTTCCCTTGGCGGGACCTACACAGATACGCAGTATTTT. Translation: CASSSLGGTYTDTQYF.